This TCR beta chain comes out of a study of T-cell reconstitution after alpha-beta-depleted transplantation in children. Study observations and caveats: It was surviving recipient T cells and thymic progenitors that gave some patients high TCRbeta diversity at day 60. From newly produced T cells came most of the T-cell counts and diversity one year after transplant. About two months after transplant, alpha-beta T cells reportedly came from several hundred expanded graft clones.

The V gene end was trimmed by 5 bases and the J gene end by 6 bases; junction bases not matched to a gene: 6. CDR1 and CDR2 (germline): SNHLY, FYNNEI. The CDR3 totals 14 residues. Unique molecular identifiers were incorporated into the prepared TCRbeta library. TCRdb reprocessed the PCR reads via MiXCR and lists one record per CDR3 protein. This sample has around 450,000 distinct CDR3 sequences, with roughly a tenth found just once. This clonotype was recorded many times. Its antigen remains unknown. The J gene is TRBJ1-4, the V gene TRBV2; 7 bases fit TRBD1. This receptor was obtained from a child under 10 years old with inherited bone marrow failure, due to receive a stem cell transplant. The input for sequencing was PBMCs, taken before TCRalphabeta/CD19-depleted stem cell transplant. Here the CDR3 reads CASSKGGSYEKLFF. CDR3 nucleotides: TGTGCCAGCAGTAAAGGGGGCAGTTATGAAAAACTGTTTTTT.